A selection of T cell receptor beta chains follows, all from one sample in a study of shared clonotypes between healthy human individuals. Method: immunoSEQ multiplex PCR; TCRdb's copy keeps in-frame clones and lacks some. The data contain nearly 2 million clones, approximately 95% of them singletons. The sample comprised naive CD8+ T cells sorted from blood. These receptors were taken from a man between 18 and 35 years old in good health. Each CDR3 is given with its conserved first and last residue. The order of the fields is J gene, D gene, clone size, V gene, CDR3 protein, CDR3 DNA. A D gene is named only where the DNA matches it firmly. The size entry is marked missing in some rows and otherwise reads once, few, many or a size class.

J gene: TRBJ1-5
D gene: NA
clone size: NA
V gene: TRBV10-3
CDR3 protein: CAIKGKAQANSNQPQHF
CDR3 DNA: TGTGCCATCAAAGGGAAGGCACAGGCCAATAGCAATCAGCCCCAGCATTTT

J gene: TRBJ1-1
D gene: NA
clone size: NA
V gene: TRBV4-1
CDR3 protein: CASSQATDTNTEAFF
CDR3 DNA: TGCGCCAGCAGCCAAGCCACGGACACGAACACTGAAGCTTTCTTT

J gene: TRBJ1-4
D gene: NA
clone size: NA
V gene: TRBV4-3
CDR3 protein: CASSRTVTNEKLFF
CDR3 DNA: TGCGCCAGCAGCCGAACAGTAACTAATGAAAAACTGTTTTTT

J gene: TRBJ1-5
D gene: NA
clone size: NA
V gene: TRBV28
CDR3 protein: CASSFSGDSNQPQHF
CDR3 DNA: TGTGCCAGCAGTTTTTCGGGAGATAGCAATCAGCCCCAGCATTTT

J gene: TRBJ2-1
D gene: TRBD1
clone size: NA
V gene: TRBV7-9
CDR3 protein: CASSGDRVLYNEQFF
CDR3 DNA: TGTGCCAGCAGCGGCGACAGGGTTCTTTACAATGAGCAGTTCTTC

J gene: TRBJ1-1
D gene: TRBD1
clone size: NA
V gene: TRBV7-2
CDR3 protein: CASSHQQGLDTEAFF
CDR3 DNA: TGTGCCAGCAGCCATCAACAGGGGTTGGACACTGAAGCTTTCTTT

J gene: TRBJ1-2
D gene: TRBD1
clone size: NA
V gene: TRBV13
CDR3 protein: CASSIIGGTGPAGYTF
CDR3 DNA: TGTGCCAGCAGCATAATAGGGGGGACAGGGCCTGCTGGCTACACCTTC

J gene: TRBJ2-1
D gene: TRBD2
clone size: NA
V gene: TRBV13
CDR3 protein: CASSLVGEGYNEQFF
CDR3 DNA: TGTGCCAGCAGCTTAGTGGGGGAGGGGTACAATGAGCAGTTCTTC

J gene: TRBJ2-7
D gene: NA
clone size: NA
V gene: TRBV6-5
CDR3 protein: CASSYSSWDEQYF
CDR3 DNA: TGTGCCAGCAGTTACTCTAGCTGGGACGAGCAGTACTTC

J gene: TRBJ2-5
D gene: NA
clone size: NA
V gene: TRBV7-9
CDR3 protein: CASSLAGREETQYF
CDR3 DNA: TGTGCCAGCAGCTTAGCGGGGAGAGAAGAGACCCAGTACTTC

J gene: TRBJ2-3
D gene: TRBD2
clone size: NA
V gene: TRBV5-6
CDR3 protein: CASSLELAGPTDTQYF
CDR3 DNA: TGTGCCAGCAGCTTGGAACTAGCGGGACCCACAGATACGCAGTATTTT

J gene: TRBJ1-4
D gene: NA
clone size: NA
V gene: TRBV27
CDR3 protein: CASRSLGPNEKLFF
CDR3 DNA: TGTGCCAGCAGATCGCTGGGACCTAATGAAAAACTGTTTTTT

J gene: TRBJ2-3
D gene: TRBD2
clone size: NA
V gene: TRBV4-1
CDR3 protein: CASSQGLAGSTDTQYF
CDR3 DNA: TGCGCCAGCAGCCAAGGGCTAGCGGGGAGCACAGATACGCAGTATTTT

J gene: TRBJ2-7
D gene: NA
clone size: NA
V gene: TRBV28
CDR3 protein: CASDGGYEQYF
CDR3 DNA: TGTGCCAGTGACGGGGGATACGAGCAGTACTTC

J gene: TRBJ1-1
D gene: NA
clone size: NA
V gene: TRBV4-3
CDR3 protein: CASSQDLSLILNTEAFF
CDR3 DNA: TGCGCCAGCAGCCAAGATCTATCTCTTATACTGAACACTGAAGCTTTCTTT

J gene: TRBJ1-6
D gene: TRBD1
clone size: few
V gene: TRBV25-1
CDR3 protein: CASSDGTGEPEGSPLHF
CDR3 DNA: TGTGCCAGCAGTGACGGTACAGGGGAACCCGAGGGTTCACCCCTCCACTTT

J gene: TRBJ1-1
D gene: NA
clone size: NA
V gene: TRBV30
CDR3 protein: CAWSKAQGATEAFF
CDR3 DNA: TGTGCCTGGAGTAAGGCACAGGGTGCCACTGAAGCTTTCTTT

J gene: TRBJ1-1
D gene: NA
clone size: NA
V gene: TRBV29-1
CDR3 protein: CSVVKDTEAFF
CDR3 DNA: TGCAGCGTTGTGAAGGACACTGAAGCTTTCTTT

J gene: TRBJ1-1
D gene: TRBD1
clone size: NA
V gene: TRBV5-5
CDR3 protein: CASNDRDRSSEAFF
CDR3 DNA: TGTGCCAGCAACGACCGGGACAGAAGTTCTGAAGCTTTCTTT

J gene: TRBJ1-5
D gene: NA
clone size: NA
V gene: TRBV19
CDR3 protein: CASSIREFLNQPQHF
CDR3 DNA: TGTGCCAGTAGTATAAGGGAGTTTCTTAATCAGCCCCAGCATTTT

J gene: TRBJ1-2
D gene: NA
clone size: NA
V gene: TRBV4-1
CDR3 protein: CASSQVVEGPDGYGYTF
CDR3 DNA: TGCGCCAGCAGCCAAGTCGTGGAAGGGCCGGACGGCTATGGCTACACCTTC

J gene: TRBJ1-1
D gene: TRBD1
clone size: NA
V gene: TRBV27
CDR3 protein: CASRQGLSTEAFF
CDR3 DNA: TGTGCCAGCAGACAGGGGCTGAGCACTGAAGCTTTCTTT

J gene: TRBJ2-3
D gene: NA
clone size: NA
V gene: TRBV5-4
CDR3 protein: CASSLLGQSRF
CDR3 DNA: TGTGCCAGCAGCTTACTAGGGCAATCCCGTTTT

J gene: TRBJ2-3
D gene: TRBD1
clone size: once
V gene: TRBV7-9
CDR3 protein: CASSLSGTVTDTQYF
CDR3 DNA: TGTGCCAGCAGCTTATCCGGGACAGTCACAGATACGCAGTATTTT

J gene: TRBJ2-7
D gene: NA
clone size: NA
V gene: TRBV6-5
CDR3 protein: CASSSTVSNEQYF
CDR3 DNA: TGTGCCAGCAGTTCGACAGTGTCTAACGAGCAGTACTTC

J gene: TRBJ1-2
D gene: NA
clone size: NA
V gene: TRBV7-9
CDR3 protein: CASSPVVDNYGYTF
CDR3 DNA: TGTGCCAGCAGCCCTGTCGTAGACAACTATGGCTACACCTTC

J gene: TRBJ1-2
D gene: TRBD1
clone size: NA
V gene: TRBV4-3
CDR3 protein: CASSQDGTAPYGYTF
CDR3 DNA: TGCGCCAGCAGCCAAGATGGGACAGCCCCCTATGGCTACACCTTC

J gene: TRBJ2-7
D gene: TRBD2
clone size: NA
V gene: TRBV7-9
CDR3 protein: CASSFSPTSGGHEQYF
CDR3 DNA: TGTGCCAGCAGCTTTAGCCCGACTAGCGGGGGCCACGAGCAGTACTTC

J gene: TRBJ2-7
D gene: TRBD2
clone size: NA
V gene: TRBV10-1
CDR3 protein: CASSELGLDHEQYF
CDR3 DNA: TGCGCCAGCAGTGAGTTGGGACTAGACCACGAGCAGTACTTC

J gene: TRBJ2-5
D gene: NA
clone size: NA
V gene: TRBV4-1
CDR3 protein: CASSQEVRAETQYF
CDR3 DNA: TGCGCCAGCAGCCAAGAGGTCAGGGCGGAGACCCAGTACTTC

J gene: TRBJ2-7
D gene: NA
clone size: once
V gene: TRBV27
CDR3 protein: CASKRTLAALYEQYF
CDR3 DNA: TGTGCCAGCAAGAGGACACTAGCAGCCCTCTACGAGCAGTACTTC

J gene: TRBJ2-7
D gene: NA
clone size: once
V gene: TRBV5-6
CDR3 protein: CASSWDQFYEQYF
CDR3 DNA: TGTGCCAGCAGCTGGGACCAATTCTACGAGCAGTACTTC

J gene: TRBJ1-2
D gene: TRBD1
clone size: NA
V gene: TRBV4-2
CDR3 protein: CASSQEAGGDVYGYTF
CDR3 DNA: TGTGCCAGCAGCCAAGAAGCAGGGGGCGACGTATATGGCTACACCTTC

J gene: TRBJ1-1
D gene: NA
clone size: NA
V gene: TRBV30
CDR3 protein: CAWSVPIPEAFF
CDR3 DNA: TGTGCCTGGAGTGTACCTATTCCGGAAGCTTTCTTT

J gene: TRBJ2-5
D gene: NA
clone size: NA
V gene: TRBV4-1
CDR3 protein: CASSQVNFPKETQYF
CDR3 DNA: TGCGCCAGCAGCCAAGTAAACTTCCCGAAAGAGACCCAGTACTTC

J gene: TRBJ2-1
D gene: TRBD2
clone size: once
V gene: TRBV2
CDR3 protein: CASSGLGREGAYNEQFF
CDR3 DNA: TGTGCCAGCAGTGGTTTGGGGCGGGAGGGGGCATACAATGAGCAGTTCTTC

J gene: TRBJ1-1
D gene: TRBD1
clone size: NA
V gene: TRBV6-5
CDR3 protein: CASSYSTGLSTEAFF
CDR3 DNA: TGTGCCAGCAGTTACTCGACAGGGCTTAGCACTGAAGCTTTCTTT

J gene: TRBJ2-7
D gene: NA
clone size: NA
V gene: TRBV29-1
CDR3 protein: CSVEDEGREQYF
CDR3 DNA: TGCAGCGTTGAAGACGAGGGTAGAGAGCAGTACTTC

J gene: TRBJ2-2
D gene: NA
clone size: NA
V gene: TRBV4-1
CDR3 protein: CASSQDALELFF
CDR3 DNA: TGCGCCAGCAGCCAAGACGCTCTGGAGCTGTTTTTT

J gene: TRBJ2-1
D gene: TRBD1
clone size: NA
V gene: TRBV6-1
CDR3 protein: CASSEGDRGVYEQFF
CDR3 DNA: TGTGCCAGTAGCGAAGGGGACAGGGGGGTCTATGAGCAGTTCTTC

J gene: TRBJ1-4
D gene: NA
clone size: NA
V gene: TRBV13
CDR3 protein: CASSFGQGGANEKLFF
CDR3 DNA: TGTGCCAGCAGCTTCGGGCAGGGCGGCGCTAATGAAAAACTGTTTTTT

J gene: TRBJ1-1
D gene: NA
clone size: NA
V gene: TRBV4-3
CDR3 protein: CASSRTAGVTEAFF
CDR3 DNA: TGCGCCAGCAGCCGGACCGCAGGAGTTACTGAAGCTTTCTTT

J gene: TRBJ1-2
D gene: NA
clone size: NA
V gene: TRBV9
CDR3 protein: CASSVEHRPGNYGYTF
CDR3 DNA: TGTGCCAGCAGCGTAGAACATCGACCTGGTAACTATGGCTACACCTTC

J gene: TRBJ2-5
D gene: NA
clone size: NA
V gene: TRBV7-3
CDR3 protein: CASSSTGGQTQYF
CDR3 DNA: TGTGCCAGCAGCTCGACGGGGGGCCAGACCCAGTACTTC

J gene: TRBJ1-2
D gene: NA
clone size: few
V gene: TRBV9
CDR3 protein: CASSVDFHGYTF
CDR3 DNA: TGTGCCAGCAGCGTAGATTTTCATGGCTACACCTTC

J gene: TRBJ1-6
D gene: TRBD1
clone size: NA
V gene: TRBV27
CDR3 protein: CASKLGQYNSPLHF
CDR3 DNA: TGTGCCAGCAAGCTGGGACAGTATAATTCACCCCTCCACTTT